One sample yielded the 8 T cell receptor beta chains listed below, sequenced in a study of T cell responses to AZD1222 COVID-19 vaccine (dated by TCRdb to about 2021). The library came from the immunoSEQ multiplex PCR assay. As stored in TCRdb, this immuneACCESS dataset retains in-frame rearrangements with V and J assigned. A fraction of the clones does not appear; measured against another copy, unresolved V genes explain less than half of the discrepancy, and the remainder lacks a known reason. A total of 150,000 to 200,000 clones appear in this sample, approximately 93% of them only once. Under 1.5% of the sample belongs to the ten largest clones. The time point label, as the study defines it: about 28 days (+/-7) after the second vaccine dose. The sample here was peripheral blood, taken 28 days after the second AZD1222 dose. Source of these receptors: an adult who received the AZD1222 COVID-19 vaccine.

The V call is TRBV7-2, the J call TRBJ2-3, with 10 bases that match TRBD2. V dropped 1 base and J dropped 7; count of bases not matched to a gene: 11. Germline CDR1 is SGHTA and CDR2 is FQGNSA. The CDR3 sequence is 17 residues long. DNA for the CDR3: TGTGCCAGCAGCTTAGGTTCGGGAGCGGGGGGGCATCATACGCAGTATTTT. Translation gives CASSLGSGAGGHHTQYF.

The CDR3, as DNA: TGTGCCAGCAGTGAAGTGAGTAAAGGATTCTATGGCTACACCTTC. It translates to CASSEVSKGFYGYTF. The V call is TRBV2, the J call TRBJ1-2, with D unclear. V lost 1 base and J 4 bases, leaving 13 bases between the germline ends. CDR3 size: 15 residues. CDR1 and CDR2 from the germline V gene are SNHLY and FYNNEI.

This chain joins TRBV27 and TRBJ1-1, with TRBD1 matching over 9 bases. The length of the CDR3 is 11 residues. Germline V gives CDR1 MNHEY, CDR2 SMNVEV (reference sequence). V lost 6 bases, J lost 7 bases, and 0 bases stayed unmatched. This CDR3 reads CASRGQGEAFF. Here the CDR3 DNA reads TGTGCCAGCAGGGGACAGGGTGAAGCTTTCTTT.

This clone was found a few times. This rearrangement joins TRBV3-1 (or the pseudogene TRBV3-2) to TRBJ2-5, with 9 bases identical to TRBD2. The V gene's germline CDR1 is LGHDT and CDR2 YNNKEL (reference sequence). This CDR3 is built from 16 residues. The J segment lost 3 bases and the V segment lost 4 bases, leaving 9 bases of the junction unmatched. CDR3 residues: CASSLVSGGREETQYF. For the CDR3, the DNA is TGTGCCAGCAGCCTGGTGAGCGGGGGGCGGGAAGAGACCCAGTACTTC.

This chain joins TRBV5-1 and TRBJ2-7; possibly TRBD1 for D (6 bases). The V gene lost 7 bases and the J gene lost 3 bases, with 8 bases spanning the gap. Germline V gene sequence: CDR1 SGHRS, CDR2 YFSETQ. The CDR3 sequence is 11 residues long. The CDR3 nucleotides are TGCGCCAGCGGGGACAACTACGAGCAGTACTTC. Its translation: CASGDNYEQYF.

This clone came up once. The chain couples TRBV9 to TRBJ2-1; 9 bases map to TRBD2. The germline V gene encodes CDR1 SGDLS and CDR2 YYNGEE. With 6 bases clipped from V and 1 base from J, the junction kept 8 bases outside the gene matches. This CDR3 region has 16 residues. The CDR3 coding sequence is TGTGCCAGCACCCCGAATCTAGCGGGGTCCTACAATGAGCAGTTCTTC. This encodes CASTPNLAGSYNEQFF.

The chain has TRBV6-5 and TRBJ1-1; D not resolved. The CDR3 is 14 residues long. Germline CDR1 reads MNHEY; CDR2 reads SVGAGI. V was trimmed by 0 bases and J by 0 bases, leaving 5 bases between them. In DNA, the CDR3 is TGTGCCAGCAGTTACTCGTCAATGAACACTGAAGCTTTCTTT. Translating it yields CASSYSSMNTEAFF.

The chain joins TRBV29-1 to TRBJ2-1, with D perhaps TRBD1 (5 bases). CDR3 length: 16 residues. V lost 4 bases and J 0 bases, leaving 16 bases between the germline ends. Germline loops: CDR1 SQVTM, CDR2 ANQGSEA. The CDR3 is CSVAPLVQGSYNEQFF. The CDR3 DNA is TGCAGCGTTGCGCCTTTGGTTCAGGGCTCCTACAATGAGCAGTTCTTC.